The 24 T cell receptor beta chains listed next were all sequenced from one sample in a study of response to subunit inactivated influenza vaccine. MiXCR was run by TCRdb on the RT-PCR reads, yielding one entry per CDR3 protein. The data contain 650,000 to 800,000 distinct CDR3 sequences, roughly 18% of them seen just once; the ten biggest clones take up about 11%. Sequencing used PBMCs from blood, obtained roughly 5 days after vaccination. These receptors were taken from a man aged 45-65 years who received an inactivated influenza vaccine.

The chain employs TRBV29-1 and TRBJ1-1; a weak D match, TRBD1 (6 bases). The V end lost 4 bases, the J end lost 5 bases, and 11 bases lay between the germline ends. Germline V lookup: CDR1 SQVTM, CDR2 ANQGSEA. The CDR3 totals 12 residues. CDR3 nucleotides: TGCAGCGTTGTCGTCAGGGGTACTGAAGCTTTCTTT. Translated: CSVVVRGTEAFF.

V is TRBV27 and J is TRBJ2-7; 11 bases are a match to TRBD2. This CDR3 contains 16 residues. Germline lookup yields CDR1 MNHEY and CDR2 SMNVEV (reference sequence). Trimming cost V 5 bases and J 4 bases; bases outside gene matches: 10. CDR3 amino acids: CASSPIGTSGTYEQYF. CDR3 coding DNA: TGTGCCAGCAGTCCCATTGGGACTAGCGGAACGTACGAGCAGTACTTC.

This clonotype was counted a few times. This rearrangement joins TRBV29-1 to TRBJ2-3, with 7 bases identical to TRBD2. The CDR3 has 14 residues. Trimming took 2 bases from V and 6 from J; bases not matched to a gene: 8. Per germline, CDR1 SQVTM and CDR2 ANQGSEA. CDR3 in DNA: TGCAGCGTTGAAAAGGCGGGAGTTGGGGATACGCAGTATTTT. Protein: CSVEKAGVGDTQYF.

In its sample, this clonotype was seen a few times. This rearrangement joins TRBV20-1 to TRBJ2-3, with D possibly called TRBD1 or TRBD2 (6 bases each). The CDR3 has 15 residues. Trimming shortened V by 2 bases and J by 4 bases, and 16 bases separated the two germline ends. Germline V lookup: CDR1 DFQATT, CDR2 SNEGSKA (reference sequence). This chain's CDR3 is CSARPGGLLSDTQYF. CDR3 nucleotide sequence: TGCAGTGCTAGACCCGGGGGCCTTCTCTCAGATACGCAGTATTTT.

J is TRBJ2-7 and V is TRBV11-2, with D uncertain. CDR1 is SGHAT, CDR2 FQNNGV, per germline. This CDR3 has 15 amino acids. The ends were cut back, 1 base at V and 4 bases at J, with 14 bases in the middle. CDR3 region: CASSLVRVLRYEQYF. The CDR3 DNA is TGTGCCAGCAGCTTAGTCCGGGTCCTCCGTTACGAGCAGTACTTC.

The gene calls are TRBV6-1 and TRBJ2-3; D might be TRBD1 (6 bases). Germline CDR1 and CDR2: MNHNS and SASEGT. The CDR3 is made up of 13 amino acids. The germline V and J ends were trimmed by 6 bases and 9 bases, with 16 bases remaining between them. The CDR3 DNA reads as TGTGCCAGCAGCAAAACAGGGTTTGGGACGCAGTATTTT. This codes for CASSKTGFGTQYF.

The chain couples TRBV7-2 to TRBJ1-2; no clear D gene. CDR1 and CDR2 from the germline V gene are SGHTA and FQGNSA. The CDR3 covers 15 residues. Between the trimmed V and J ends, which lost 7 bases and 4 bases, there was a span of 19 bases. The CDR3 DNA follows: TGTGCCAGCACCCCAAGAACGGGATTCGGCTATGGCTACACCTTC. It yields the protein CASTPRTGFGYGYTF.

V and J are TRBV5-1 and TRBJ2-7; TRBD1 agrees at 7 bases. Per germline, CDR1 SGHRS and CDR2 YFSETQ. The V segment lost 0 bases and the J segment 2 bases; nucleotides outside the gene matches: 5. This CDR3 has 15 amino acids. In nucleotides, the CDR3 is TGCGCCAGCAGCTTGGCGGGTGGACAGGCCTACGAGCAGTACTTC. Protein sequence: CASSLAGGQAYEQYF.

This clonotype appeared a few times. The V gene is TRBV6-2 or TRBV6-3, the J gene TRBJ1-1; D may be TRBD1 (6 bases). Germline values: CDR1 MNHEY, CDR2 SVGEGT. V lost 6 bases, J lost 5 bases, and 13 bases lay in between. The CDR3 has 13 residues. As DNA, the CDR3 is TGTGCCAGCAGAAACCAGGGGTTGACTGAAGCTTTCTTT. Translated, it gives CASRNQGLTEAFF.

About this clonotype itself: As the CDR3 is not closed by the conserved phenylalanine or tryptophan, this likely results from a read error. This chain links TRBV13 with TRBJ2-7; 10 bases agree with TRBD1. V shed 0 bases and J 6 bases; nucleotides not matched to a gene: 2. The CDR3 has 14 residues. Looked up from germline, CDR1 is PRHDT and CDR2 is FYEKMQ (reference sequence). The CDR3 spells CASSLGTGGSEQYL. CDR3 nucleotides: TGTGCCAGCAGCTTAGGGACAGGGGGCTCCGAGCAGTACTTG.

This clonotype was counted only a few times. The rearrangement uses TRBV4-3 and TRBJ2-3; 7 bases map to TRBD2. CDR3 length: 15 residues. V was clipped by 0 bases and J by 8 bases; unmatched bases: 8. Germline lookup yields CDR1 LGHNA and CDR2 YSLEER. CDR3 DNA: TGCGCCAGCAGCCAAGAACGAATAGCGGGTAGTACGCAGTATTTT. Protein sequence: CASSQERIAGSTQYF.

This clonotype was counted at least ten times. The chain uses TRBV6-1 and TRBJ2-7; TRBD2 matches 14 bases. After removal of 6 bases from V and 6 bases from J, the junction contained 10 bases not matched to a gene. CDR1 and CDR2 (germline): MNHNS, SASEGT. The CDR3 runs 16 residues. In DNA form, the CDR3 reads TGTGCCAGCAGCCCCCCGGGGACTAGCGGGAGTTCCGAGCAGTACTTC. This sequence encodes CASSPPGTSGSSEQYF.

J is TRBJ1-2 and V is TRBV20-1; unclear D gene. CDR1 is DFQATT, CDR2 SNEGSKA, per germline (reference sequence). The V gene lost 5 bases and the J gene lost 4 bases, with 14 bases spanning the gap. There are 13 residues in the CDR3. CDR3 in DNA: TGCAGTGCTCCCATAGACCTAGTCTATGGCTACACCTTC. This sequence encodes CSAPIDLVYGYTF.

The rearrangement joins TRBV20-1 to TRBJ1-1, with 8 bases identical to TRBD1. J lost 4 bases, V lost 1 base, and 8 bases had no gene match. Germline V gene sequence: CDR1 DFQATT, CDR2 SNEGSKA (reference sequence). The CDR3 covers 15 residues. The CDR3 region is CSARGRRGPITEAFF. CDR3 DNA sequence: TGCAGTGCTAGAGGTCGCAGGGGGCCGATCACTGAAGCTTTCTTT.

This chain connects TRBV29-1 to TRBJ2-7, with a weak D call TRBD2 (5 bases). Germline CDR1 reads SQVTM; CDR2 reads ANQGSEA. V was pared by 2 bases and J by 0 bases, with 17 bases between. CDR3 length: 16 residues. CDR3 sequence: CSVETKRTGNSYEQYF. CDR3 DNA sequence: TGCAGCGTTGAAACCAAACGAACGGGGAACTCCTACGAGCAGTACTTC.

This clonotype was seen a handful of times. V gene TRBV12-3 or TRBV12-4 combines with J gene TRBJ2-3; D tentatively fits TRBD1 or TRBD2 (6 bases each). The CDR3 is 16 residues long. The V end lost 5 bases, the J end lost 4 bases, and 19 bases lay between the germline ends. The CDR3 sequence: CASSPIGGGVADTQYF. The CDR3 nucleotides are TGTGCCAGCAGTCCAATAGGGGGAGGTGTTGCAGATACGCAGTATTTT.

V is TRBV20-1 and J is TRBJ2-1, with TRBD2 matching over 9 bases. In germline, CDR1 is DFQATT, CDR2 SNEGSKA (reference sequence). This CDR3 has 12 amino acids. The CDR3 sequence: CTPTSGYNEQFF. The CDR3 bases are TGCACCCCGACTAGCGGCTACAATGAGCAGTTCTTC.

This clonotype was counted ten times or more. The J gene is TRBJ2-2, the V gene TRBV4-3; 9 nucleotides match TRBD1. In germline, CDR1 is LGHNA, CDR2 YSLEER. J gave up 5 bases and V 1 base, and 5 bases lay outside the gene matches. The CDR3 is made up of 16 amino acids. CDR3 amino acids: CASSQATGGGTGELFF. The CDR3 region has the DNA TGCGCCAGCAGCCAAGCGACAGGGGGAGGGACCGGGGAGCTGTTTTTT.

This clonotype was picked up a small number of times. The chain carries TRBV20-1 and TRBJ2-4, with D possibly matching TRBD2 (6 bases). This CDR3 region has 14 residues. Trimming shortened V by 4 bases and J by 0 bases, and 10 bases separated the two germline ends. Germline V CDR1 and CDR2: DFQATT, SNEGSKA (reference sequence). CDR3 sequence: CSATFGGAKNIQYF. The CDR3 DNA reads as TGCAGTGCTACCTTCGGGGGAGCCAAAAACATTCAGTACTTC.

The rearrangement links TRBV7-6 to TRBJ1-1; maybe TRBD1 (6 bases). V lost 2 bases to trimming and J lost 4 bases, with 11 bases between them. This CDR3 spans 14 amino acids. CDR1 and CDR2 (germline): SGHVS, FNYEAQ. Written as DNA, the CDR3 is TGTGCCAGCAGCTTACGTGGGGGCACCACTGAAGCTTTCTTT. Its protein product is CASSLRGGTTEAFF. Based on the CDR3 plus reference TRBV7-6 and TRBJ1-1, the full variable domain is GAGVSQSPRYKVTKRGQDVALRCDPISGHVSLYWYRQALGQGPEFLTYFNYEAQQDKSGLPNDRFSAERPEGSISTLTIQRTEQRDSAMYRCASSLRGGTTEAFFGQGTRLTVV.

This clonotype was counted a few times. The chain links TRBV5-1 to TRBJ2-5; maybe TRBD1 (6 bases). There are 14 residues in the CDR3. Looked up from germline, CDR1 is SGHRS and CDR2 is YFSETQ. V lost 4 bases to trimming and J lost 1 base, with 11 bases between them. CDR3 DNA: TGCGCCAGCAGCCCGGACAGTACCCAAGAGACCCAGTACTTC. It encodes CASSPDSTQETQYF.

The chain carries TRBV6-1 and TRBJ1-5; no firm D call. The CDR3 is 13 amino acids. Germline V gene lookup returns CDR1 MNHNS and CDR2 SASEGT. V lost 6 bases, J lost 7 bases, and 13 bases lay in between. CDR3: CASSLLVGQPQHF. CDR3 DNA: TGTGCCAGCAGCCTCTTGGTAGGCCAGCCCCAGCATTTT.

This clonotype was found a few times. The chain carries TRBV12-3 or TRBV12-4 and TRBJ2-3, with 8 bases that match TRBD2. This CDR3 region has 15 residues. The V segment lost 5 bases and the J segment 2 bases; nucleotides outside the gene matches: 6. CDR3 protein: CASSLPGLATDTQYF. CDR3 nucleotides: TGTGCCAGCAGTCTGCCCGGACTAGCCACAGATACGCAGTATTTT.

In its sample, this clonotype was seen a few times. This chain uses TRBV7-2 with TRBJ2-7, with unresolved D. Per germline, CDR1 SGHTA and CDR2 FQGNSA. The CDR3 extends over 14 amino acids. Trimming stripped 5 bases from V and 2 bases from J, with 13 bases between. CDR3 residues: CASSVNLFTYEQYF. The CDR3 DNA follows: TGTGCCAGCAGCGTGAATCTGTTCACCTACGAGCAGTACTTC.